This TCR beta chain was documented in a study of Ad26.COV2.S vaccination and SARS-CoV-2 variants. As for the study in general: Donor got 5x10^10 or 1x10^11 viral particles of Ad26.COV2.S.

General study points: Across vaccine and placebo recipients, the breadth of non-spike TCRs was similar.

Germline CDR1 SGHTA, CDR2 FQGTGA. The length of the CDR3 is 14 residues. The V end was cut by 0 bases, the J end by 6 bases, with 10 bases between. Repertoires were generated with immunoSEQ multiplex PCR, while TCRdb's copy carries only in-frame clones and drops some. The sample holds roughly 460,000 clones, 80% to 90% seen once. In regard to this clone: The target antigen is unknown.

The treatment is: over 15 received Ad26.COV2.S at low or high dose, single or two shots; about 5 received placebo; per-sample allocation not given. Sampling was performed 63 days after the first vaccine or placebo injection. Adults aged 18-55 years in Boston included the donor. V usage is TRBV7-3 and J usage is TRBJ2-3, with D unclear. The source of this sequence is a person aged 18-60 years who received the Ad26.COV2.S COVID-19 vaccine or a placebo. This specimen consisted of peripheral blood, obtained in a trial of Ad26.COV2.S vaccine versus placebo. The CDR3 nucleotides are TGTGCCAGCAGCTTAACGGGTAGCCCGGATACGCAGTATTTT. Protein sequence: CASSLTGSPDTQYF.